This T cell receptor (beta chain) was identified in a study of blood T cell repertoires in COVID-19. Study-level background: The samples span acute and convalescent COVID-19 from the United States, Italy and Spain. T cells, B-cell-depleted T cells, or PBMCs supplied cDNA or gDNA.

Sequenced by immunoSEQ multiplex PCR; TCRdb stores in-frame clones only, minus some. The data show some 100,000 clones, around 81% seen once. V lost 4 bases to trimming and J lost 5 bases; unmatched junction nucleotides: 4. CDR3 length equals 14 residues. CDR1 and CDR2 (germline): KGHSH, LQKENI. This rearrangement joins TRBV18 to TRBJ2-3; TRBD1 agrees at 9 bases. Input material: peripheral blood. This TCR derives from a man in his fifties or sixties with active or convalescent COVID-19. CDR3: CASSLDRGGDTQYF. The CDR3 nucleotides are TGTGCCAGCTCACTGGACAGGGGTGGAGATACGCAGTATTTT.